This TCR beta chain emerged from a study of blood T cell repertoires in COVID-19. This CDR3 contains 15 residues. Trimming removed 4 bases at V and 5 bases at J, with 18 bases between. Per the germline V gene, CDR1 is SGHDT and CDR2 is YYEEEE. Data came from immunoSEQ multiplex PCR; TCRdb stores just in-frame clones and leaves some out. The data show about 98,000 clones, about 85% seen once. The TCR comes from a man aged 45-60 years with active COVID-19. The sequenced sample consisted of peripheral blood. The chain couples TRBV5-6 to TRBJ1-1, with D possibly TRBD1 on 5 matching bases. The CDR3 DNA follows: TGTGCCAGCAGCCCAATCCCCAGGGCTGGAACTGAAGCTTTCTTT. Amino acid sequence: CASSPIPRAGTEAFF.